Shown below are 30 T cell receptor beta chains from a single sample sequenced in a study of shared T cell receptors in the human thymus. Some clones are missing from TCRdb's copy, which holds only in-frame ones; the method was immunoSEQ multiplex PCR. The data contain about 380,000 clones, 95% of them singletons. Input material: thymocytes. The receptors originated from a human donor.

This CDR3 reads CASTRGETSGRPNTGELFF. The DNA of the CDR3 is TGTGCCAGCACCCGAGGGGAGACTAGCGGGAGGCCTAACACCGGGGAGCTGTTTTTT. J is TRBJ2-2 and V is TRBV27, with 13 positions matching TRBD2. The CDR3 spans 19 residues. The ends lost 7 bases at V and 2 bases at J; junction bases unmatched: 13. Germline-derived CDR1 and CDR2 are MNHEY and SMNVEV (reference sequence).

The chain carries TRBV28 and TRBJ2-1, with no clear D. Trimming cost V 7 bases and J 1 base, with 8 bases left between them. Germline assignment: CDR1 MDHEN and CDR2 SYDVKM. The CDR3 has 13 residues. The CDR3 coding sequence is TGTGCCAGCACCGGTGGTTCCTACAATGAGCAGTTCTTC. It is translated as CASTGGSYNEQFF.

V and J are TRBV9 and TRBJ2-1; TRBD2 matches 9 bases. The CDR3 length is 16 residues. The germline V gene encodes CDR1 SGDLS and CDR2 YYNGEE. The J segment lost 4 bases and the V segment lost 0 bases, leaving 5 bases of the junction unmatched. The CDR3 nucleotides are TGTGCCAGCAGCGTAGCAGCGGGGGGACGGTACAATGAGCAGTTCTTC. It encodes CASSVAAGGRYNEQFF.

The chain combines TRBV28 with TRBJ2-5, with 14 bases lining up with TRBD2. From germline, CDR1 is MDHEN and CDR2 SYDVKM. CDR3 size: 14 residues. The CDR3 loop is CERLAGGPVETQYF. In DNA, the CDR3 is TGTGAGAGACTAGCGGGAGGGCCGGTGGAGACCCAGTACTTC.

Comments on this clone: Other DNA variants within this sample encode the same CDR3. The chain links TRBV19 to TRBJ2-7; D possibly uses TRBD1 or TRBD2 (5 bases each). With 6 bases removed from V and 0 bases from J, the gap between germline ends came to 12 bases. CDR1 and CDR2 (germline): LNHDA, SQIVND (reference sequence). The CDR3 totals 14 residues. The CDR3 nucleotides are TGTGCCAGTAGCCAGGGACCCCGCTCCTACGAGCAGTACTTC. It encodes CASSQGPRSYEQYF.

The gene calls are TRBV4-2 and TRBJ2-1; D gene unclear. The CDR3 spans 15 residues. V lost 1 base to trimming and J lost 6 bases, with 13 bases between them. Germline assignment: CDR1 LGHNA and CDR2 YNFKEQ. The CDR3 loop reads CASSQGLLDLNEQFF. DNA for the CDR3: TGTGCCAGCAGCCAAGGACTCCTAGATCTCAATGAGCAGTTCTTC.

The chain employs TRBV7-6 and TRBJ2-1; TRBD2 matches 9 bases. CDR1 is SGHVS, CDR2 FNYEAQ, per germline. The CDR3 runs 16 residues. Trimming cost V 5 bases and J 6 bases; bases outside gene matches: 11. The CDR3 loop is CASSPTLSGRCNEQFF. As DNA, the CDR3 is TGTGCCAGCAGCCCAACCCTCAGCGGGAGGTGCAATGAGCAGTTCTTC. Variable domain in full (rest from reference TRBV7-6 and TRBJ2-1): GAGVSQSPRYKVTKRGQDVALRCDPISGHVSLYWYRQALGQGPEFLTYFNYEAQQDKSGLPNDRFSAERPEGSISTLTIQRTEQRDSAMYRCASSPTLSGRCNEQFFGPGTRLTVL.

The chain couples TRBV4-1 to TRBJ1-5; D is unresolved. V was clipped by 1 base and J by 2 bases, with 6 bases between them. Germline CDR1 and CDR2: MGHRA and YSYEKL. The CDR3 runs 14 residues. This CDR3 reads CASSQVAGNQPQHF. DNA of the CDR3: TGCGCCAGCAGCCAAGTCGCGGGCAATCAGCCCCAGCATTTT.

V usage is TRBV30 and J usage is TRBJ2-7, with D perhaps assigned TRBD1 or TRBD2 (5 bases each). Germline CDR1 GTSNPN, CDR2 SVGIG (reference sequence). The V end lost 1 base, the J end lost 2 bases, and 27 bases lay between the germline ends. The CDR3 runs to 19 residues. Here the CDR3 reads CAWSAPRAASVRATYEQYF. In DNA, the CDR3 is TGTGCCTGGAGTGCCCCCAGGGCAGCGAGCGTGAGGGCGACCTACGAGCAGTACTTC.

V usage is TRBV7-9 and J usage is TRBJ1-2, with TRBD1 identical over 7 bases. The V and J ends lost 2 bases and 4 bases, in that order; junction bases with no gene match: 10. Germline assignment: CDR1 SEHNR and CDR2 FQNEAQ (reference sequence). The CDR3 loop spans 16 amino acids. The CDR3 coding sequence is TGTGCCAGCAGCTTACCCTGGGGACAGATGGCCTATGGCTACACCTTC. It specifies CASSLPWGQMAYGYTF.

The table lists this clone with a count of one. This rearrangement joins TRBV5-1 to TRBJ2-5; 9 bases are a match to TRBD1. The length of the CDR3 is 15 residues. With 5 bases clipped from V and 2 bases from J, the junction kept 7 bases outside the gene matches. Germline V gene sequence: CDR1 SGHRS, CDR2 YFSETQ. This CDR3 reads CASSSTGTGQETQYF. The CDR3 region has the DNA TGCGCCAGCAGTTCAACCGGGACAGGGCAAGAGACCCAGTACTTC.

The chain uses TRBV5-4 and TRBJ1-2; D perhaps matches TRBD1 (5 bases). Germline CDR1 reads SGHNT; CDR2 reads YYREEE (reference sequence). The CDR3 sequence is 17 residues long. Trimming removed 4 bases at V and 2 bases at J, with 21 bases between. The CDR3 spells CASSRRRAGRKNYGYTF. The CDR3 DNA reads TGTGCCAGCAGCCGCCGGCGTGCGGGACGAAAAAACTATGGCTACACCTTC.

The chain links TRBV7-3 to TRBJ2-2; TRBD2 matches 14 bases. CDR3 length: 19 amino acids. CDR1 and CDR2 (germline): SGHTA, FQGTGA. J was trimmed by 3 bases and V by 2 bases; bases with no gene match: 8. DNA of the CDR3: TGTGCCAGCAGCTTACCAGGGACTAGCGGGAGACATGACACCGGGGAGCTGTTTTTT. Its translation is CASSLPGTSGRHDTGELFF.

The count of this clone is one. V is TRBV30 and J is TRBJ2-5; no clear D. Trimming took off 5 bases at V and 1 base at J, with 8 bases between the two ends. The CDR3 runs 12 residues. CDR1 and CDR2 from the germline V gene are GTSNPN and SVGIG (reference sequence). CDR3 DNA sequence: TGTGCCTGGTCATCCCCCCAAGAGACCCAGTACTTC. Its protein product is CAWSSPQETQYF.

This clone was found once. The chain carries TRBV7-9 and TRBJ2-1; tentatively, D is TRBD2 (6 bases). This CDR3 comprises 15 residues. V shed 5 bases and J shed 4 bases, with 15 bases lying between them. In germline, CDR1 is SEHNR, CDR2 FQNEAQ (reference sequence). The CDR3 DNA reads TGTGCCAGCAGCCGCTACGGGGGTTCTTACAATGAGCAGTTCTTC. Protein sequence: CASSRYGGSYNEQFF.

This rearrangement joins TRBV6-6 to TRBJ1-1, with D maybe TRBD1 (5 bases). Germline CDR1 MNHNY, CDR2 SVGAGI (reference sequence). CDR3 length: 12 residues. V lost 6 bases and J 3 bases, leaving 8 bases between the germline ends. The CDR3 nucleotides read TGTGCCAGCAGGCCGGGGGACACTGAAGCTTTCTTT. Protein product: CASRPGDTEAFF.

This chain connects TRBV29-1 to TRBJ1-1; D is possibly TRBD1 (5 bases). The germline V and J ends were trimmed by 3 bases and 4 bases, with 12 bases remaining between them. Germline CDR1 is SQVTM and CDR2 is ANQGSEA. The CDR3 is 13 amino acids. CDR3: CSVDGAGSTEAFF. The DNA for the CDR3 is TGCAGCGTTGATGGGGCAGGGAGCACTGAAGCTTTCTTT.

The rearrangement joins TRBV7-3 to TRBJ2-1, with a possible D match to TRBD2 (6 bases). CDR1 SGHTA and CDR2 FQGTGA come from the germline V gene. Trimming pared 2 bases from V and 4 bases from J, leaving 15 bases between. The CDR3 spans 16 residues. The CDR3 sequence is CASSLELARWYNEQFF. In DNA form, the CDR3 reads TGTGCCAGCAGCTTAGAACTAGCTCGATGGTACAATGAGCAGTTCTTC. Drawing the rest from reference TRBV7-3 and TRBJ2-1, the complete variable domain is GAGVSQTPSNKVTEKGKYVELRCDPISGHTALYWYRQSLGQGPEFLIYFQGTGAADDSGLPNDRFFAVRPEGSVSTLKIQRTERGDSAVYLCASSLELARWYNEQFFGPGTRLTVL.

V gene TRBV7-6 combines with J gene TRBJ2-2; D is uncertain. V lost 6 bases to trimming and J lost 5 bases, with 10 bases between them. The CDR3 consists of 13 residues. Germline CDR1 SGHVS, CDR2 FNYEAQ. The CDR3 here is CASSARRTGELFF. The CDR3 DNA reads as TGTGCCAGCAGTGCCAGAAGGACCGGGGAGCTGTTTTTT. The full variable domain, completed using reference TRBV7-6 and TRBJ2-2, is GAGVSQSPRYKVTKRGQDVALRCDPISGHVSLYWYRQALGQGPEFLTYFNYEAQQDKSGLPNDRFSAERPEGSISTLTIQRTEQRDSAMYRCASSARRTGELFFGEGSRLTVL.

This clone was found once. This chain links TRBV30 with TRBJ1-2; D not resolved. Trimming stripped 0 bases from V and 2 bases from J, with 16 bases between. Germline V CDR1 and CDR2: GTSNPN, SVGIG (reference sequence). The CDR3 is 16 amino acids. In nucleotides, the CDR3 is TGTGCCTGGAGTGTAGACCCCCTCCCCAGAAACTATGGCTACACCTTC. This gives the protein CAWSVDPLPRNYGYTF.

This clone was seen once. This chain joins TRBV5-6 and TRBJ1-5; unclear D gene. The CDR3 is 17 residues long. The V end lost 4 bases, the J end lost 2 bases, and 19 bases lay between the germline ends. Germline assignment: CDR1 SGHDT and CDR2 YYEEEE. Written as DNA, the CDR3 is TGTGCCAGCAGCCATAAAGTGGAACAGCTCCGCAATCAGCCCCAGCATTTT. As protein: CASSHKVEQLRNQPQHF.

The CDR3 region is CASRGPQETQYF. CDR3 DNA: TGCGCCAGCAGGGGCCCACAAGAGACCCAGTACTTC. This rearrangement joins TRBV5-1 to TRBJ2-5; D is uncertain. The germline CDR1 and CDR2 sequences are SGHRS and YFSETQ. V was pared by 5 bases and J by 2 bases, with 7 bases between. The CDR3 consists of 12 residues.

V is TRBV14 and J is TRBJ2-3, with D perhaps given as TRBD1 or TRBD2 (5 bases each). This CDR3 has 17 amino acids. V was pared by 0 bases and J by 2 bases, with 15 bases between. Germline assignment: CDR1 SGHDN and CDR2 FVKESK. CDR3 loop: CASSQDWAGGTTDTQYF. The CDR3 DNA follows: TGTGCCAGCAGCCAAGATTGGGCAGGTGGGACCACAGATACGCAGTATTTT.

This chain uses TRBV11-2 with TRBJ2-3; D is uncertain. V shed 3 bases and J shed 3 bases, with 19 bases lying between them. CDR3 size: 17 residues. Germline V gives CDR1 SGHAT, CDR2 FQNNGV. CDR3 coding DNA: TGTGCCAGCAGCTTGCCGGGCCGGGTATTTTGGACAGATACGCAGTATTTT. This gives the protein CASSLPGRVFWTDTQYF.

The rearrangement uses TRBV30 and TRBJ2-3; D gene unclear. This CDR3 is built from 16 residues. Trimming stripped 4 bases from V and 5 bases from J, with 22 bases between. Germline V gene data show CDR1 as GTSNPN and CDR2 as SVGIG (reference sequence). CDR3 in DNA: TGTGCCTGGAATCCCCCGAGTGGGCAGTGGTTAGATACGCAGTATTTT. Protein product: CAWNPPSGQWLDTQYF.

J is TRBJ2-6 and V is TRBV28; either TRBD1 or TRBD2 may fit D (5 bases each). The germline CDR1 and CDR2 sequences are MDHEN and SYDVKM. The CDR3 spans 19 residues. Trimming pared 4 bases from V and 0 bases from J, leaving 19 bases between. The CDR3 loop is CASSSFRDAGHSGANVLTF. The CDR3 DNA is TGTGCCAGCAGTTCATTCCGGGACGCTGGACACTCTGGGGCCAACGTCCTGACTTTC.

J is TRBJ2-3 and V is TRBV5-1; D remains ambiguous. In germline, CDR1 is SGHRS, CDR2 YFSETQ. The CDR3 length is 14 residues. Trimming removed 0 bases at V and 2 bases at J, with 7 bases between. The CDR3 loop is CASSLGDTTDTQYF. CDR3 DNA sequence: TGCGCCAGCAGCTTGGGAGACACCACAGATACGCAGTATTTT.

This CDR3 reads CASSPRGEGDTQYF. CDR3 nucleotide sequence: TGTGCCAGCAGCCCCAGGGGGGAGGGAGATACGCAGTATTTT. The chain couples TRBV28 to TRBJ2-3, with D tentatively TRBD1 or TRBD2 (7 bases each). Germline loops: CDR1 MDHEN, CDR2 SYDVKM. The V gene lost 6 bases and the J gene lost 5 bases, with 15 bases spanning the gap. This CDR3 region has 14 residues. Looking up the rest from reference TRBV28 and TRBJ2-3 gives the full variable domain: DVKVTQSSRYLVKRTGEKVFLECVQDMDHENMFWYRQDPGLGLRLIYFSYDVKMKEKGDIPEGYSVSREKKERFSLILESASTNQTSMYLCASSPRGEGDTQYFGPGTRLTVL.

This clone appeared once. This likely comes from a read error, as the CDR3 has no conserved phenylalanine or tryptophan at its end. Because the CDR3's place on the DNA is in doubt, the DNA is left out and the CDR3 is given as listed by TCRdb. V gene TRBV11-2 combines with J gene TRBJ1-3; the DNA was not compared with TRBD1, the D call given in the table. CDR1 SGHAT and CDR2 FQNNGV come from the germline V gene. Including both end residues, the CDR3 is 11 amino acids long. CDR3 loop: CASSLGGQPLL.

In the case of this clone: Its ends do not fully match the called genes, so a read error is possible. The rearrangement joins TRBV5-4 to TRBJ2-2; 9 bases align to TRBD2. The CDR3 has 15 amino acids. Germline CDR1 reads SGHNT; CDR2 reads YYREEE (reference sequence). CDR3 bases: TGTGCCAGCAGTTTGGCCCTAGCGGGAACCGGGGAGCTGTTTTTT. The encoded protein is CASSLALAGTGELFF.